These 4 T cell receptor beta chains were all obtained from the same sample, sequenced in a study of blood T cell repertoires in COVID-19. Produced via immunoSEQ multiplex PCR; TCRdb's table is partial and in-frame only. The data hold 150,000 to 200,000 clones, with approximately 79% observed a single time. Sequencing was done on a sample of peripheral blood. The receptors derive from a woman aged 80 or older with acute or convalescent COVID-19.

Comment on this clone: The sample holds other DNA sequences that translate to the same CDR3. As DNA, the CDR3 is TGTGCCAGCAGCCTTGGACAGCACTATGGCTACACCTTC. Its translation is CASSLGQHYGYTF. The rearrangement uses TRBV28 and TRBJ1-2, with a tentative D call TRBD1 (6 bases). V lost 6 bases, J lost 3 bases, and 11 bases lay in between. This CDR3 comprises 13 residues. CDR1 MDHEN and CDR2 SYDVKM come from the germline V gene.

This clone was counted between two and nine times. This chain uses TRBV30 with TRBJ1-6; 10 positions agree with TRBD1. After removal of 3 bases from V and 8 bases from J, the junction contained 4 bases not matched to a gene. This CDR3 is built from 14 residues. The germline V gene has CDR1 GTSNPN and CDR2 SVGIG (reference sequence). The CDR3 spells CAWSPGTGDSPLHF. CDR3 bases: TGTGCCTGGAGCCCCGGGACAGGGGATTCACCCCTCCACTTT.

This clone was detected only once. J is TRBJ2-3 and V is TRBV6-6; 8 nucleotides align to TRBD2. The germline V gene encodes CDR1 MNHNY and CDR2 SVGAGI (reference sequence). With 5 bases clipped from V and 4 bases from J, the junction kept 8 bases outside the gene matches. This CDR3 has 15 residues. CDR3 bases: TGTGCCAGCAGTCCTAGCGGGTGGACCCCAGATACGCAGTATTTT. It translates to CASSPSGWTPDTQYF.

The gene calls are TRBV12-3 or TRBV12-4 and TRBJ1-1, with D maybe TRBD1 (5 bases). V was pared by 5 bases and J by 5 bases, with 9 bases between. The CDR3 is 12 amino acids. CDR3 protein: CASSRRVTEAFF. CDR3 DNA sequence: TGTGCCAGCAGTCGCAGGGTTACTGAAGCTTTCTTT.